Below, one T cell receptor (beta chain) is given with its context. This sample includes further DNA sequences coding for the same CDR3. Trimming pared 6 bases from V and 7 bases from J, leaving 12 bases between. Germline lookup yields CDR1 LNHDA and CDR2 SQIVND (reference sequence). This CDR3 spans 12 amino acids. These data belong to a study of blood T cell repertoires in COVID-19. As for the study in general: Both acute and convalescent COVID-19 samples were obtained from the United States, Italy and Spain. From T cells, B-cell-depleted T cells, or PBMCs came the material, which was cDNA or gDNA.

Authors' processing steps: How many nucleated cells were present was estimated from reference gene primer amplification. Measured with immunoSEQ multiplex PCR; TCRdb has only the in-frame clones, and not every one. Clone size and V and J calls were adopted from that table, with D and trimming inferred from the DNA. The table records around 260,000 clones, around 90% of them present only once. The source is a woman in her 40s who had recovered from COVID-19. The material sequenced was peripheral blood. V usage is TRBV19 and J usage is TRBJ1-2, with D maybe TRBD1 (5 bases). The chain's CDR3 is CASRDRVGGYTF. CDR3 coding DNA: TGTGCCAGTAGAGACAGAGTCGGTGGCTACACCTTC.